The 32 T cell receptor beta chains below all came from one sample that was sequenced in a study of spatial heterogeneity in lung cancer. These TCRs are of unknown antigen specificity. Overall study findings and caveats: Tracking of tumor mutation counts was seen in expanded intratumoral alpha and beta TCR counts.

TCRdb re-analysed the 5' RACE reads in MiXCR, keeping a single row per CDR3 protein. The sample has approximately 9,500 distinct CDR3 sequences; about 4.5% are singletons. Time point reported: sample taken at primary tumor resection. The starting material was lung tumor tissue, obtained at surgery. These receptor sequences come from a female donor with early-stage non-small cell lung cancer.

CDR3 loop: CASSLNNGQPQHF. The DNA for the CDR3 is TGTGCCAGCAGTTTAAATAACGGTCAGCCCCAGCATTTT. The chain joins TRBV27 to TRBJ1-5; D remains ambiguous. This CDR3 region has 13 residues. Germline V gene sequence: CDR1 MNHEY, CDR2 SMNVEV (reference sequence). The ends were cut back, 2 bases at V and 6 bases at J, with 8 bases in the middle.

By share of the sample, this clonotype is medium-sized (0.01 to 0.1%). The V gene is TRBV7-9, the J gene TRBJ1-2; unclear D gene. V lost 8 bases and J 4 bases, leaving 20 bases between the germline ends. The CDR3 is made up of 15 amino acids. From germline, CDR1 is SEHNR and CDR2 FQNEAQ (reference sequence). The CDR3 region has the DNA TGTGCCAGCTCGATTGGGATTTCAGGAAGCTATGGCTACACCTTC. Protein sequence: CASSIGISGSYGYTF.

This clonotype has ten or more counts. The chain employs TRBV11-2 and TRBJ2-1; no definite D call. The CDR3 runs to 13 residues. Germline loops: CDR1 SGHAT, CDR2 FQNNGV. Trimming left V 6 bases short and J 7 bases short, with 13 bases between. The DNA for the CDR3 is TGTGCCAGCAGTTTAAGCCTTGGAAATGAGCAGTTCTTC. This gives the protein CASSLSLGNEQFF. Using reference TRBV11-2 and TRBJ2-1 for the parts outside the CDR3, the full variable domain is EAGVAQSPRYKIIEKRQSVAFWCNPISGHATLYWYQQILGQGPKLLIQFQNNGVVDDSQLPKDRFSAERLKGVDSTLKIQPAKLEDSAVYLCASSLSLGNEQFFGPGTRLTVL.

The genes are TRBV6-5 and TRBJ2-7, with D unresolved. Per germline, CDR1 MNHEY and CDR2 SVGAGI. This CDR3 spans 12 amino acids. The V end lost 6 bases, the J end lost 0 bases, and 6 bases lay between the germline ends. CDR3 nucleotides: TGTGCCAGCAGGGGGAACTCCTACGAGCAGTACTTC. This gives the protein CASRGNSYEQYF.

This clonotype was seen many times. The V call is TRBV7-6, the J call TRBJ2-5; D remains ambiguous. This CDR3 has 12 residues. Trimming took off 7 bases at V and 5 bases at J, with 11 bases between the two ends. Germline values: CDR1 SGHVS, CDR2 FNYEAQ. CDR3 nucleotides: TGTGCCAGCACCCGACCCCCGGAGACCCAGTACTTC. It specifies CASTRPPETQYF.

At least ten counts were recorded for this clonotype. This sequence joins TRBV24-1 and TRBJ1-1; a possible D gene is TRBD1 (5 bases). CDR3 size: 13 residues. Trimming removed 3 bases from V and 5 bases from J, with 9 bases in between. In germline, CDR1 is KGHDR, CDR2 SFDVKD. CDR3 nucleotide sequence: TGTGCCACCAGTGATAGGGGTGGGACTGAAGCTTTCTTT. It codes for CATSDRGGTEAFF.

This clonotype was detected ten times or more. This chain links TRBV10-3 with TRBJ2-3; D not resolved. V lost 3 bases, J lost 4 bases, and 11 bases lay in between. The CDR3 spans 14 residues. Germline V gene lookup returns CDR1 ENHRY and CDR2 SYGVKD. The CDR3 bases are TGTGCCATCAGTGAAGGCGGATTGGCAGATACGCAGTATTTT. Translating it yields CAISEGGLADTQYF.

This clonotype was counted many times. The CDR3 sequence: CASSLAERDRGKLFF. The DNA for the CDR3 is TGCGCCAGCAGCTTGGCAGAGAGGGACAGGGGAAAACTGTTTTTT. The rearrangement joins TRBV5-1 to TRBJ1-4; TRBD1 agrees at 10 bases. Trimming took 0 bases from V and 10 from J; bases not matched to a gene: 6. Germline values: CDR1 SGHRS, CDR2 YFSETQ. There are 15 residues in the CDR3. The full variable domain, rest sourced from reference TRBV5-1 and TRBJ1-4, is KAGVTQTPRYLIKTRGQQVTLSCSPISGHRSVSWYQQTPGQGLQFLFEYFSETQRNKGNFPGRFSGRQFSNSRSEMNVSTLELGDSALYLCASSLAERDRGKLFFGSGTQLSVL.

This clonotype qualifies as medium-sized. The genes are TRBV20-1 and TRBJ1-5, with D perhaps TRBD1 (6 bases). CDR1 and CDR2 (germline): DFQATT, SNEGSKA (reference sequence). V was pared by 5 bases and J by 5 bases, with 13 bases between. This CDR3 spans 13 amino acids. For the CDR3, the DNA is TGCAGTGCTGGGACACAGGGCTATCAGCCCCAGCATTTT. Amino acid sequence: CSAGTQGYQPQHF.

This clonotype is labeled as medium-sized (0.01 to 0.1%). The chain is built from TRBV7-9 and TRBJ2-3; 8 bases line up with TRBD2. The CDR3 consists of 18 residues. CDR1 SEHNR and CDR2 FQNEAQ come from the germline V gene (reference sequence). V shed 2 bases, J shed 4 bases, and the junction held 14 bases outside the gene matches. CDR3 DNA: TGTGCCAGCAGCTTACGTAGCGGGAACAACCGGGGGCCAGATACGCAGTATTTT. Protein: CASSLRSGNNRGPDTQYF.

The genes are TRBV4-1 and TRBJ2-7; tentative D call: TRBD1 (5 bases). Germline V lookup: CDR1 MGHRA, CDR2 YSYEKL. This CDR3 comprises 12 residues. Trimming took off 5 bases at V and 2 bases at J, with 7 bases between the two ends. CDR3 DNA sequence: TGCGCCAGCAGCGGGGCAGCCTACGAGCAGTACTTC. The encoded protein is CASSGAAYEQYF.

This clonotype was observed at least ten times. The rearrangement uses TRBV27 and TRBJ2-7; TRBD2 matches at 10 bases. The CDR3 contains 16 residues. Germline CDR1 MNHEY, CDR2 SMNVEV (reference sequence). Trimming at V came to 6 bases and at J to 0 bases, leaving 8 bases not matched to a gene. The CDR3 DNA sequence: TGTGCCAGCAGGCCCCTAAGCGGGAGGGCCTCCTACGAGCAGTACTTC. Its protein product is CASRPLSGRASYEQYF.

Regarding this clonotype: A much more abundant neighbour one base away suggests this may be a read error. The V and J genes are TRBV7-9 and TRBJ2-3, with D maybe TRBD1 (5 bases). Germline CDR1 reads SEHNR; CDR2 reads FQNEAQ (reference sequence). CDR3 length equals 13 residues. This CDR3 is CASSLWGTDTRYF. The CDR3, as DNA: TGTGCCAGCAGCTTATGGGGCACAGATACGCGGTATTTT.

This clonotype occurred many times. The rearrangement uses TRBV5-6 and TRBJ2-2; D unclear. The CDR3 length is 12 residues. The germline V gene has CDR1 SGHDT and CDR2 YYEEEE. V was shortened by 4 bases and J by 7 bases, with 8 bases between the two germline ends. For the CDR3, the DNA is TGTGCCAGCAGCGCCTTTGGCGGGGAGCTGTTTTTT. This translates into CASSAFGGELFF.

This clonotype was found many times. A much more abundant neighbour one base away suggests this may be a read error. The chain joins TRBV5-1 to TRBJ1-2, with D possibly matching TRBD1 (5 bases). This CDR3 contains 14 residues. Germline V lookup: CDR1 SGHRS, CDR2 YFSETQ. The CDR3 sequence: CASSLGTATHGYNF. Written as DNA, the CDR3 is TGCGCCAGCAGCTTAGGGACCGCCACCCATGGCTACAACTTC. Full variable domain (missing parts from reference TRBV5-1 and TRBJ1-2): KAGVTQTPRYLIKTRGQQVTLSCSPISGHRSVSWYQQTPGQGLQFLFEYFSETQRNKGNFPGRFSGRQFSNSRSEMNVSTLELGDSALYLCASSLGTATHGYNFGSGTRLTVV.

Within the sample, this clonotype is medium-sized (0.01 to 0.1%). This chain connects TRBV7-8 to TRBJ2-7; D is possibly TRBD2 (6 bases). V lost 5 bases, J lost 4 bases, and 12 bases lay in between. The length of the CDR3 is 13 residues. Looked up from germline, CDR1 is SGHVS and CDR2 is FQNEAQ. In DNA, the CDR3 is TGTGCCAGCAGCCCAGAGGGGAGGTACGAGCAGTACTTC. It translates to CASSPEGRYEQYF.

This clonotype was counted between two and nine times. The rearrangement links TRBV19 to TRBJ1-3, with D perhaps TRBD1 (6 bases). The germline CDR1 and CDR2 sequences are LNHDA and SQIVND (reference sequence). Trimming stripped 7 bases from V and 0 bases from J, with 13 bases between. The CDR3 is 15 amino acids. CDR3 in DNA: TGTGCCAGTACCGAGGCAGGGGCCTCTGGAAACACCATATATTTT. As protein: CASTEAGASGNTIYF. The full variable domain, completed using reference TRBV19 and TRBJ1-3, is DGGITQSPKYLFRKEGQNVTLSCEQNLNHDAMYWYRQDPGQGLRLIYYSQIVNDFQKGDIAEGYSVSREKKESFPLTVTSAQKNPTAFYLCASTEAGASGNTIYFGEGSWLTVV.

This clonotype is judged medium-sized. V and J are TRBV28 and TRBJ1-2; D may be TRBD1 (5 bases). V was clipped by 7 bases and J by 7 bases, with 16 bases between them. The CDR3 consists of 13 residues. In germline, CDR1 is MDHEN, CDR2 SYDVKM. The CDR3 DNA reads TGTGCCAGCACATCTGAGGGGATAGGTGGCTACACCTTC. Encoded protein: CASTSEGIGGYTF.

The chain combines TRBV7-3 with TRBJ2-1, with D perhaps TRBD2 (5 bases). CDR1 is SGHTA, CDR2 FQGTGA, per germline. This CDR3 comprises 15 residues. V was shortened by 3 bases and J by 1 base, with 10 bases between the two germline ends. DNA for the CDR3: TGTGCCAGCAGCTTTACTAGTGATTCCTACAATGAGCAGTTCTTC. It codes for CASSFTSDSYNEQFF.

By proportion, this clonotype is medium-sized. The CDR3 sequence is CATSARTGTREQFF. DNA for the CDR3: TGTGCCACCAGTGCTAGGACTGGAACACGGGAGCAGTTCTTC. The rearrangement uses TRBV24-1 and TRBJ2-1, with a possible D match to TRBD2 (5 bases). CDR1 is KGHDR and CDR2 is SFDVKD in the germline V gene. This CDR3 is built from 14 residues. Trimming took 5 bases from V and 10 from J, leaving 17 bases between them.

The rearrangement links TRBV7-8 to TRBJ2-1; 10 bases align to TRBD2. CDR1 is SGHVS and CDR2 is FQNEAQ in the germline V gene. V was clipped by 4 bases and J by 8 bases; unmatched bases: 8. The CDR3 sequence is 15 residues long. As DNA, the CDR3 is TGTGCCAGCAGCTCTAGCGGGAGAAGGGTCGATGAGCAGTTCTTC. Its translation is CASSSSGRRVDEQFF.

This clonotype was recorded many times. CDR3 in DNA: TGTGCCAGCAGTTTGACAGGTCATCAGCCCCAGCATTTT. This gives the protein CASSLTGHQPQHF. The chain employs TRBV12-3 or TRBV12-4 and TRBJ1-5; D possibly corresponds to TRBD1 (6 bases). This CDR3 region has 13 residues. V lost 3 bases and J 5 bases, leaving 8 bases between the germline ends.

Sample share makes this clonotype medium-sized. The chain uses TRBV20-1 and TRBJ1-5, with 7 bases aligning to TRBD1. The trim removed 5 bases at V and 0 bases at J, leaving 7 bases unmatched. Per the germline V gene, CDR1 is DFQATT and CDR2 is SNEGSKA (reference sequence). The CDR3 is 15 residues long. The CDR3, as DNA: TGCAGTGCTTTACAGGGGATCTATAGCAATCAGCCCCAGCATTTT. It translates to CSALQGIYSNQPQHF.

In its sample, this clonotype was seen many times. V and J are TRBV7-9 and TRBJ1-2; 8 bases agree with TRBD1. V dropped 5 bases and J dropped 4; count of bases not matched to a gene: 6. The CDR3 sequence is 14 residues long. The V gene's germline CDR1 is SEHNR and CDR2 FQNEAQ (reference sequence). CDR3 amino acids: CASSRGGQVYGYTF. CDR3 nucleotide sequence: TGTGCCAGCAGCCGGGGGGGACAGGTCTATGGCTACACCTTC.

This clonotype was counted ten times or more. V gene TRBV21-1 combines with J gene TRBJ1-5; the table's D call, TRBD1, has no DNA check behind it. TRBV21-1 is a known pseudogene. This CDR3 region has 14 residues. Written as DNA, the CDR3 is TGTGCCAGCAGCAATTGGGGGATGCGACAGCCCCAGCATTTT. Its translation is CASSNWGMRQPQHF.

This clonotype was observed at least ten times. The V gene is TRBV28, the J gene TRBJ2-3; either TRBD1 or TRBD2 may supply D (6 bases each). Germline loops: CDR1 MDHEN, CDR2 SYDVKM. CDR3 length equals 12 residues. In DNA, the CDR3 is TGTGCGTGGAGGGGGGAGACAGATACGCAGTATTTT. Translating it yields CAWRGETDTQYF.

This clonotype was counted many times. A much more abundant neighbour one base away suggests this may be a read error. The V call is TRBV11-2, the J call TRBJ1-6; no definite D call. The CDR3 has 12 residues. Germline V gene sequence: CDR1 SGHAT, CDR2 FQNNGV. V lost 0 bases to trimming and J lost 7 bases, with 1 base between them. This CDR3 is CASSLDNSPLHF. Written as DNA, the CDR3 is TGTGCCAGCAGCTTAGACAATTCACCCCTCCACTTT.

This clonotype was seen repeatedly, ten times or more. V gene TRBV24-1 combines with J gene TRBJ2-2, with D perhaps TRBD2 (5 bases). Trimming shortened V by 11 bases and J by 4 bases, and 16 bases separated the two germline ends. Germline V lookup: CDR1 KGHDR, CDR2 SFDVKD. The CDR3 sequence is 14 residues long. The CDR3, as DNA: TGTGCCATCGGAGCGAGCGGCGCCACCGGGGAGCTGTTTTTT. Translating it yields CAIGASGATGELFF.

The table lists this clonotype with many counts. The CDR3 DNA reads TGTGCCAGCAGCGTAGAAACGGGAAGGGATACGCAGTATTTT. Its protein product is CASSVETGRDTQYF. The genes are TRBV9 and TRBJ2-3, with a weak D call TRBD2 (5 bases). The CDR3 is made up of 14 amino acids. The V and J ends lost 0 bases and 6 bases respectively, with 11 bases between them. Germline CDR1 is SGDLS and CDR2 is YYNGEE.

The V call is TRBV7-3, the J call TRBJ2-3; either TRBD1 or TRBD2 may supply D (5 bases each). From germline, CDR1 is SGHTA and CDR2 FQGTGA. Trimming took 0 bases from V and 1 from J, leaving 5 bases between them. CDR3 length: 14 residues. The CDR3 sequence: CASSLTGGTDTQYF. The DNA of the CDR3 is TGTGCCAGCAGCTTAACGGGGGGCACAGATACGCAGTATTTT.

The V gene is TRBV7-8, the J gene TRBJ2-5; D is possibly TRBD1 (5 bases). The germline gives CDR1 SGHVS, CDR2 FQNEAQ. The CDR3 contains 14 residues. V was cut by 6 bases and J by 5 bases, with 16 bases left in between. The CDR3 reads CASRSGNPWETQYF. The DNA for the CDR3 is TGTGCCAGCAGGTCAGGGAACCCCTGGGAGACCCAGTACTTC.

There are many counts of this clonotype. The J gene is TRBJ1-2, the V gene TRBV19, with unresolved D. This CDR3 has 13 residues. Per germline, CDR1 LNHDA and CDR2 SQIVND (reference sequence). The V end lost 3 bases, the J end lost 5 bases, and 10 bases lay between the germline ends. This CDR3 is CASSIPGRYGYTF. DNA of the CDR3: TGTGCCAGTAGTATTCCCGGGCGTTATGGCTACACCTTC.